A single sample is the source of the 25 T cell receptor beta chains below, sequenced in a study of shared clonotypes between healthy human individuals. Cells designated naive CD8 were CD45RO-negative and were positively selected for CCR7, with terminally differentiated effector memory CD45RA+ cells excluded. Clones were read by immunoSEQ multiplex PCR, and TCRdb kept only the in-frame ones, dropping some. The sample records about 2 million clones, approximately 94% being singletons. The sequenced sample was naive CD8+ T cells sorted from blood. The receptors here all came from a man aged 18 to 29 in good health.

The chain employs TRBV21-1 and TRBJ1-1; the table's D call, TRBD1, has no DNA check behind it. TRBV21-1 counts as a pseudogene. CDR3 length equals 14 residues. This CDR3 reads CASSKRQTGQEAFF. For the CDR3, the DNA is TGTGCCAGCAGCAAACGACAGACAGGGCAGGAAGCTTTCTTT.

The genes are TRBV7-3 and TRBJ2-3; 10 positions match TRBD1. The CDR3 covers 15 residues. From germline, CDR1 is SGHTA and CDR2 FQGTGA. V shed 5 bases and J 2 bases; nucleotides not matched to a gene: 4. The CDR3 reads CASSIGTGDTDTQYF. CDR3 nucleotides: TGTGCCAGCAGCATTGGGACAGGGGACACAGATACGCAGTATTTT. Filled out from reference TRBV7-3 and TRBJ2-3, the complete variable domain reads GAGVSQTPSNKVTEKGKYVELRCDPISGHTALYWYRQSLGQGPEFLIYFQGTGAADDSGLPNDRFFAVRPEGSVSTLKIQRTERGDSAVYLCASSIGTGDTDTQYFGPGTRLTVL.

This chain links TRBV7-2 with TRBJ1-1; D unresolved. V gave up 6 bases and J gave up 0 bases, with 17 bases separating them. Germline-derived CDR1 and CDR2 are SGHTA and FQGNSA. There are 16 residues in the CDR3. CDR3 sequence reads: CASSSLAGSLNTEAFF. CDR3 nucleotide sequence: TGTGCCAGCAGTTCCCTGGCCGGCAGTTTGAACACTGAAGCTTTCTTT.

The chain joins TRBV7-6 to TRBJ1-1; D gene unclear. V was pared by 0 bases and J by 1 base, with 9 bases between. Germline CDR1 is SGHVS and CDR2 is FNYEAQ. CDR3 length: 15 amino acids. The CDR3 nucleotides read TGTGCCAGCAGCTTAGCGAACAGCCCGAACACTGAAGCTTTCTTT. It specifies CASSLANSPNTEAFF.

The chain employs TRBV4-1 and TRBJ2-7; 8 nucleotides match TRBD1. This CDR3 is 15 amino acids long. Germline CDR1 reads MGHRA; CDR2 reads YSYEKL. V trimming: 0 bases; J trimming: 3 bases; junction bases outside the gene matches: 4. CDR3 nucleotides: TGCGCCAGCAGCCAAGAAGGGGACAGGTTCTACGAGCAGTACTTC. It encodes CASSQEGDRFYEQYF.

This chain connects TRBV13 to TRBJ2-7; 8 bases are a match to TRBD2. Per the germline V gene, CDR1 is PRHDT and CDR2 is FYEKMQ (reference sequence). The CDR3 sequence is 16 residues long. Trimming cost V 5 bases and J 4 bases; bases outside gene matches: 13. This CDR3 reads CASSPRGGGRFYEQYF. Written as DNA, the CDR3 is TGTGCCAGCAGCCCGAGGGGCGGGGGGCGGTTTTACGAGCAGTACTTC.

V and J are TRBV30 and TRBJ2-7; D perhaps matches TRBD2 (6 bases). The V end lost 2 bases, the J end lost 3 bases, and 14 bases lay between the germline ends. Germline V gene data show CDR1 as GTSNPN and CDR2 as SVGIG (reference sequence). The CDR3 is made up of 14 amino acids. This CDR3 is CAWSPWDLFYEQYF. The CDR3 nucleotides are TGTGCCTGGAGTCCGTGGGACTTATTCTACGAGCAGTACTTC.

Concerning this clone: This sample also contains other DNA sequences that code for the same CDR3. The chain uses TRBV18 and TRBJ2-7; 9 bases agree with TRBD1. In germline, CDR1 is KGHSH, CDR2 LQKENI. The J segment lost 3 bases and the V segment lost 6 bases, leaving 3 bases of the junction unmatched. CDR3 length: 13 residues. The DNA for the CDR3 is TGTGCCAGCTCTTCGGGACAGGGCTACGAGCAGTACTTC. Protein: CASSSGQGYEQYF.

This chain connects TRBV14 to TRBJ1-2, with a possible D match to TRBD1 (6 bases). The CDR3 is 14 residues long. The V and J ends lost 0 bases and 3 bases respectively, with 8 bases between them. Per the germline V gene, CDR1 is SGHDN and CDR2 is FVKESK. This CDR3 reads CASSQEAGDYGYTF. CDR3 nucleotides: TGTGCCAGCAGCCAAGAGGCAGGGGACTATGGCTACACCTTC.

The chain carries TRBV28 and TRBJ1-2; D remains unclear. CDR3 length: 12 residues. Trimming shortened V by 4 bases and J by 8 bases, and 11 bases separated the two germline ends. Germline V gene lookup returns CDR1 MDHEN and CDR2 SYDVKM. The CDR3 loop is CASSSSLWGYTF. The CDR3 DNA follows: TGTGCCAGCAGTTCCTCCTTGTGGGGCTACACCTTC.

V is TRBV28 and J is TRBJ2-6; 11 nucleotides agree with TRBD1. Germline V gene data show CDR1 as MDHEN and CDR2 as SYDVKM. V shed 3 bases, J shed 0 bases, and the junction held 10 bases outside the gene matches. The CDR3 spans 20 residues. CDR3 protein: CASSFPSTGTGGSGANVLTF. CDR3 DNA sequence: TGTGCCAGCAGTTTTCCCTCCACCGGGACAGGGGGCTCTGGGGCCAACGTCCTGACTTTC.

This chain joins TRBV4-1 and TRBJ2-1; 7 bases match TRBD2. The CDR3 totals 17 residues. Looked up from germline, CDR1 is MGHRA and CDR2 is YSYEKL. After removal of 1 base from V and 10 bases from J, the junction contained 16 bases not matched to a gene. The DNA for the CDR3 is TGCGCCAGCAGCCAAGGATCAAGGCTAGCGGAAGGGTGGGAGCAGTTCTTC. Its protein is CASSQGSRLAEGWEQFF.

The gene calls are TRBV7-9 and TRBJ2-7, with 8 positions matching TRBD1. Unmatched junction bases numbered 5, after V lost 2 bases and J lost 5 bases. Germline lookup yields CDR1 SEHNR and CDR2 FQNEAQ (reference sequence). CDR3 size: 14 residues. The CDR3 region has the DNA TGTGCCAGCAGCTTACAGGGGGCCAAGGACGAGCAGTACTTC. It is translated as CASSLQGAKDEQYF. Full variable domain (rest looked up from reference TRBV7-9 and TRBJ2-7): DTGVSQNPRHKITKRGQNVTFRCDPISEHNRLYWYRQTLGQGPEFLTYFQNEAQLEKSRLLSDRFSAERPKGSFSTLEIQRTEQGDSAMYLCASSLQGAKDEQYFGPGTRLTVT.

The rearrangement uses TRBV5-5 and TRBJ2-7; D call uncertain. The CDR3 consists of 14 residues. V gave up 4 bases and J gave up 2 bases, with 13 bases separating them. Germline assignment: CDR1 SGHKS and CDR2 YYEKEE (reference sequence). CDR3 DNA sequence: TGTGCCAGCAGCCACCCCACAGTTACCTACGAGCAGTACTTC. This sequence encodes CASSHPTVTYEQYF.

The chain has TRBV15 and TRBJ2-2, with 9 positions matching TRBD1. The CDR3 contains 16 residues. Trimming took 5 bases from V and 7 from J; bases not matched to a gene: 11. Germline V gene data show CDR1 as LNHNV and CDR2 as YYDKDF (reference sequence). In DNA, the CDR3 is TGTGCCACCAGCGAGTTTTTGACAGGGGGAGGCGGGGAGCTGTTTTTT. It encodes CATSEFLTGGGGELFF.

This chain uses TRBV6-1 with TRBJ1-3, with 9 bases lining up with TRBD1. Germline CDR1 and CDR2: MNHNS and SASEGT. This CDR3 is 15 amino acids long. Germline trimming cut 1 base from V and 4 bases from J; bases unmatched to any gene: 2. CDR3 residues: CASSEDRGLGNTIYF. CDR3 DNA: TGTGCCAGCAGTGAAGACAGGGGGCTCGGAAACACCATATATTTT.

Note on this clone: Additional DNA sequences in this sample encode the identical CDR3. The genes are TRBV4-3 and TRBJ2-7; TRBD1 matches 11 bases. The CDR3 is 14 amino acids. The germline V gene encodes CDR1 LGHNA and CDR2 YSLEER. Losses at the gene ends were 4 bases for V and 4 bases for J; bases not matched to a gene: 3. The CDR3: CASSPGTGGYEQYF. CDR3 nucleotides: TGCGCCAGCAGCCCCGGGACAGGGGGGTACGAGCAGTACTTC.

The chain links TRBV10-2 to TRBJ1-6; no reliable D call. The CDR3 sequence is 15 residues long. Trimming took 0 bases from V and 8 from J, leaving 11 bases between them. Germline-derived CDR1 and CDR2 are WSHSY and SAAADI. CDR3 in amino acids: CASSESVVSHSPLHF. In DNA form, the CDR3 reads TGCGCCAGCAGTGAGTCCGTAGTATCGCATTCACCCCTCCACTTT.

J is TRBJ1-2 and V is TRBV4-2; D ambiguous. Trimming cost V 10 bases and J 2 bases, with 11 bases left between them. The CDR3 is 12 amino acids. The V gene's germline CDR1 is LGHNA and CDR2 YNFKEQ. CDR3 in DNA: TGTGCCACCCAAGCGCCCAACTATGGCTACACCTTC. It is translated as CATQAPNYGYTF.

This chain connects TRBV7-6 to TRBJ1-1, with 7 bases that match TRBD1. This CDR3 contains 15 residues. J lost 1 base, V lost 4 bases, and 6 bases had no gene match. The germline V gene encodes CDR1 SGHVS and CDR2 FNYEAQ. CDR3 nucleotide sequence: TGTGCCAGCAGCTCCGGGGAGGGGGCGAACACTGAAGCTTTCTTT. Its protein is CASSSGEGANTEAFF.

Remarks on this clone: Distinct nucleotide sequences in the sample also encode this CDR3. V usage is TRBV9 and J usage is TRBJ1-1; D remains ambiguous. The CDR3 length is 13 residues. V was clipped by 1 base and J by 2 bases, with 6 bases between them. Germline lookup yields CDR1 SGDLS and CDR2 YYNGEE. CDR3 residues: CASSVTGNTEAFF. The CDR3 DNA reads as TGTGCCAGCAGCGTAACGGGCAACACTGAAGCTTTCTTT.

Only one count was recorded for this clone. The rearrangement links TRBV13 to TRBJ2-7, with D tentatively TRBD1 (6 bases). Trimming took off 4 bases at V and 3 bases at J, with 10 bases between the two ends. The CDR3 runs 13 residues. The germline CDR1 and CDR2 sequences are PRHDT and FYEKMQ (reference sequence). The CDR3 sequence: CASSSGDGYEQYF. CDR3 in DNA: TGTGCCAGCAGCTCAGGGGACGGCTACGAGCAGTACTTC.

This rearrangement joins TRBV13 to TRBJ2-3, with 9 bases fitting TRBD1. V lost 6 bases, J lost 4 bases, and 11 bases stayed unmatched. The germline gives CDR1 PRHDT, CDR2 FYEKMQ (reference sequence). This CDR3 has 16 amino acids. CDR3 region: CASRSGRDRAADTQYF. The CDR3 coding sequence is TGTGCCAGCAGATCGGGTCGGGACAGGGCGGCAGATACGCAGTATTTT.

Details on this clone: The identical CDR3 is also encoded by other nucleotide sequences in the sample. The chain combines TRBV27 with TRBJ1-2, with TRBD1 matching over 9 bases. The CDR3 has 15 residues. V was pared by 6 bases and J by 2 bases, with 7 bases of the junction left unmatched. The germline CDR1 and CDR2 sequences are MNHEY and SMNVEV (reference sequence). The CDR3 DNA sequence: TGTGCCAGCAGCCTATCCGGGACAGGGAACTATGGCTACACCTTC. Its protein product is CASSLSGTGNYGYTF.

The genes are TRBV4-1 and TRBJ1-4; D is unclear. CDR1 and CDR2 from the germline V gene are MGHRA and YSYEKL. V lost 6 bases and J 7 bases, leaving 12 bases between the germline ends. The CDR3 sequence is 13 residues long. The CDR3 sequence is CASRQTVSEKLFF. CDR3 bases: TGCGCCAGCAGACAGACCGTTTCTGAAAAACTGTTTTTT.